This T cell receptor beta chain was sequenced during a study of long-term antiretroviral therapy in people with HIV. The run of the v3.0 immunoSEQ assay was at survey level. Repertoires were generated with immunoSEQ multiplex PCR, while TCRdb's copy carries only in-frame clones and drops some. The top ten hold 2.2% of the sample, which has fewer than 25,000 clones, approximately 95% seen once. Per germline, CDR1 MNHEY and CDR2 SMNVEV (reference sequence). CDR3 length: 13 amino acids. The ends were cut back, 2 bases at V and 2 bases at J, with 7 bases in the middle. This specimen consisted of unsorted PBMCs, obtained around 4.7 years after starting antiretroviral therapy. The V and J genes are TRBV27 and TRBJ2-7; no clear D gene. This TCR was sampled from a woman aged 45-59 years with HIV. CDR3 DNA sequence: TGTGCCAGCAGTTTAGCTTCACCCTACGAGCAGTACTTC. Translated: CASSLASPYEQYF.